This entry is about one T cell receptor beta chain. Its antigen is not identified. This record comes from a study of T cells in narcolepsy. Study details: Healthy controls were enrolled alongside patients with narcolepsy type 1 or type 2. Study-wide results and limits: Autoreactive HCRT-specific and TRIB2-specific clonotypes were marked in same-patient CSF-versus-blood CD4+ comparisons. Autoreactive clonotypes reportedly recurred in blood of same and different patients, not controls.

The data were produced by immunoSEQ multiplex PCR, yet TCRdb's version contains in-frame clones alone and is incomplete. The sample includes about 30,000 clones, roughly 80% of them seen just once. This CDR3 is 16 amino acids long. V lost 5 bases, J lost 7 bases, and 13 bases stayed unmatched. Germline V gene sequence: CDR1 SGHVS, CDR2 FQNEAQ. The gene calls are TRBV7-8 and TRBJ1-4; 7 positions agree with TRBD1. Sequencing was done on a sample of memory (CD45RA-) CD4+ T cells from blood. This TCR derives from a human donor in good health. The CDR3 DNA reads TGTGCCAGCAGCCGTCAGGGACAGACTACCCCTGAAAAACTGTTTTTT. Translated: CASSRQGQTTPEKLFF.